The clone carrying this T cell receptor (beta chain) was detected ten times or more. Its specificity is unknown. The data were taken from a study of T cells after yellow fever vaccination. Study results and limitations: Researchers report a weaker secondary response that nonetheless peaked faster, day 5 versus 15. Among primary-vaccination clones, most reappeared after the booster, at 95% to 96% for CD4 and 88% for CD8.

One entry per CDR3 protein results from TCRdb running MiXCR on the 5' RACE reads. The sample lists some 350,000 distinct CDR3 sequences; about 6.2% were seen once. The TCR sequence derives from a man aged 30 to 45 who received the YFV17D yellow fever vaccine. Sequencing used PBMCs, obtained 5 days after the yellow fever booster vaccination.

In nucleotides, the CDR3 is TGTGCCAGCAGTTACTCGAGAGGACAGGGGTTCGGGGAGCTGTTTTTT. Residues: CASSYSRGQGFGELFF. The chain carries TRBV6-5 and TRBJ2-2; 9 bases map to TRBD1. This CDR3 region has 16 residues. The germline CDR1 and CDR2 sequences are MNHEY and SVGAGI. V lost 0 bases to trimming and J lost 7 bases; unmatched junction nucleotides: 6.